Listed below are T cell receptor beta chains from one sample, sequenced in a study of blood T cell repertoires in COVID-19. TCRdb's table, derived via immunoSEQ multiplex PCR, lists solely in-frame clones and lacks some. The sample yields more than 150,000 clones, roughly 90% seen once. Sequenced sample: peripheral blood. These receptors originate from a man aged 60-69 years with acute or convalescent COVID-19. The CDR3 runs from the conserved cysteine through the conserved F or W. The order of the fields is J gene, V gene, clone size, D gene, CDR3 protein, CDR3 DNA. The D gene is left open where the match is weak. Clone size is not always given. Where it is, it says once, few, many or a class for expanded clones.

TRBJ1-1	TRBV4-1	-	TRBD1	CASSQGRGQGESEAFF	TGCGCCAGCAGCCAAGGTCGGGGACAGGGGGAGTCTGAAGCTTTCTTT
TRBJ1-1	TRBV5-1	-	-	CASSSWTGLNTEAFF	TGCGCCAGCAGCTCCTGGACGGGATTGAACACTGAAGCTTTCTTT
TRBJ2-3	TRBV6-5	once	-	CASRTGGEDTQYF	TGTGCCAGCAGAACCGGGGGTGAAGATACGCAGTATTTT
TRBJ1-2	TRBV5-4	-	TRBD1	CASSLRQGVGYGYTF	TGTGCCAGCAGCCTAAGACAGGGGGTAGGGTATGGCTACACCTTC
TRBJ2-3	TRBV7-8	-	TRBD2	CASSLASGLFTDTQYF	TGTGCCAGCAGCTTAGCTAGCGGGCTATTCACAGATACGCAGTATTTT
TRBJ2-2	TRBV7-9	-	-	CASSLGVRDTGELFF	TGTGCCAGCAGCTTAGGGGTGCGGGACACCGGGGAGCTGTTTTTT
TRBJ2-3	TRBV5-1	-	TRBD2	CASTTSGSTDTQYF	TGCGCCAGCACGACTAGCGGGAGCACAGATACGCAGTATTTT
TRBJ1-2	TRBV5-8	once	-	CASSLRSNYGYTF	TGTGCCAGCAGCTTGCGGTCCAACTATGGCTACACCTTC
TRBJ1-2	TRBV19	-	-	CASSISGTKGVNYGYTF	TGTGCCAGTAGTATTTCCGGGACAAAGGGCGTTAACTATGGCTACACCTTC
TRBJ1-1	TRBV6-5	-	TRBD1	CASSTTGRNTEAFF	TGTGCCAGCAGTACGACAGGGCGGAACACTGAAGCTTTCTTT
TRBJ1-2	TRBV11-2	-	-	CASSGEGHYGYTF	TGTGCCAGCAGCGGGGAGGGCCACTATGGCTACACCTTC
TRBJ2-6	TRBV19	few	TRBD1	CASSIGGRGPFPGANVLTF	TGTGCCAGTAGTATTGGTGGCAGGGGGCCTTTCCCTGGGGCCAACGTCCTGACTTTC
TRBJ1-6	TRBV14	-	TRBD1	CASSSRQGDNSPLHF	TGTGCCAGCAGCTCGAGACAGGGCGATAATTCACCCCTCCACTTT
TRBJ2-1	TRBV21-1	-	-	CASKLSGGDYNEQFF	TGTGCCAGCAAACTTAGCGGGGGAGACTACAATGAGCAGTTCTTC
TRBJ2-1	TRBV5-1	-	TRBD1	CASSLGTETYNEQFF	TGCGCCAGCAGCTTAGGGACAGAGACCTACAATGAGCAGTTCTTC
TRBJ1-4	TRBV5-1	-	-	CASSRPREGSTNEKLFF	TGCGCCAGCAGCCGCCCAAGGGAGGGCTCAACTAATGAAAAACTGTTTTTT
TRBJ2-1	TRBV5-3	-	-	CARSHFNEQFF	TGTGCCAGAAGCCACTTTAATGAGCAGTTCTTC
TRBJ1-3	TRBV12-5	-	-	CASGLVVSRLGNTIYF	TGTGCTAGTGGTTTGGTGGTATCCAGGCTTGGAAACACCATATATTTT
TRBJ1-1	TRBV9	-	-	CASSVEEKMNTEAFF	TGTGCCAGCAGCGTAGAGGAGAAAATGAACACTGAAGCTTTCTTT
TRBJ1-1	TRBV7-2	-	TRBD1	CASSFRQGWDTEAFF	TGTGCCAGCAGCTTCAGACAGGGGTGGGACACTGAAGCTTTCTTT
TRBJ1-1	TRBV5-1	-	-	CASSLDQLDSNTEAFF	TGCGCCAGCAGCTTGGATCAGCTGGACAGTAACACTGAAGCTTTCTTT
TRBJ2-5	TRBV7-3	-	TRBD2	CASSSPNSGGPPVQYF	TGTGCCAGCAGCTCCCCGAATAGCGGGGGCCCCCCGGTCCAGTACTTC
TRBJ1-1	TRBV29-1	once	TRBD1	CSANRGSNTEAFF	TGCAGCGCCAACAGGGGGTCGAACACTGAAGCTTTCTTT
TRBJ1-4	TRBV5-1	-	TRBD1	CASRRGFGTENEKLFF	TGCGCCAGCAGAAGGGGATTCGGGACAGAGAATGAAAAACTGTTTTTT
TRBJ2-1	TRBV27	-	-	CASSLTIYNEQFF	TGTGCCAGCAGTTTAACTATTTACAATGAGCAGTTCTTC
TRBJ1-5	TRBV28	-	TRBD1	CASSRGTIQGARNQPQHF	TGTGCCAGCAGCCGGGGGACTATACAGGGGGCAAGGAATCAGCCCCAGCATTTT